This TCR beta chain stems from a study of OX40 agonist ivuxolimab in advanced cancers. Study at large: The patients received ivuxolimab by intravenous route every 2 weeks at 0.01 to 10 mg/kg.

Trimming shortened V by 2 bases and J by 3 bases, and 10 bases separated the two germline ends. This CDR3 comprises 15 residues. Germline-derived CDR1 and CDR2 are SGHAT and FQNNGV. Clones were sequenced by immunoSEQ multiplex PCR, and TCRdb holds only the in-frame ones, with some missing. The sample yields some 78,000 clones, 88% seen once. A word on this clone: Its antigen is still unknown.

Study outcomes and limitations: Among some nonresponders, normalized T-cell clonal expansion was also low.

The receptor was isolated from an adult with an advanced solid tumor such as melanoma, head and neck, liver or kidney cancer. The chain links TRBV11-2 to TRBJ2-2; the D gene could be TRBD1 or TRBD2 (6 bases each). The specimen was CD4+ or CD8+ T cells sorted from blood, collected in a trial of the OX40 agonist ivuxolimab. CDR3 in DNA: TGTGCCAGCAGCTTAATGGAGGGGGACACCGGGGAGCTGTTTTTT. This codes for CASSLMEGDTGELFF.